This TCR beta chain was identified in a study of CD8+CD57+ T cells in acquired aplastic anemia. From germline, CDR1 is SGHTA and CDR2 FQGTGA. The CDR3 is 14 residues long. CD8+CD57+ cell expansion had been shown by flow cytometry in patients chosen for sequencing. Every patient presented with severe acquired aplastic anemia. Patient blood was sampled before any therapy had been received. Profiles of TCR beta VDJ and CDR3 were generated from a genomic DNA template. TCRdb reprocessed the reads with MiXCR, giving one entry per CDR3 protein. The sample has a few hundred thousand distinct CDR3 sequences; 70% to 85% are singletons. Study outcomes and limitations: Patient and control CD8+ Simpson's diversity was not significantly different.

As to this clonotype: The antigen is not known. An end of the junction differs from the germline gene, which may be a read error.

Sequencing was done on a sample of sorted CD4+, CD8+, or CD8+CD57+ T cells (not recorded which) from PBMCs. The chain carries TRBV7-3 and TRBJ1-2, with D uncertain. The source of this sequence is a human donor with aplastic anemia. The CDR3 DNA sequence: TGTGCCAGCACCAAGGAGGAGTACTCCTTTGACTACTCCTTC. It yields the protein CASTKEEYSFDYSF.